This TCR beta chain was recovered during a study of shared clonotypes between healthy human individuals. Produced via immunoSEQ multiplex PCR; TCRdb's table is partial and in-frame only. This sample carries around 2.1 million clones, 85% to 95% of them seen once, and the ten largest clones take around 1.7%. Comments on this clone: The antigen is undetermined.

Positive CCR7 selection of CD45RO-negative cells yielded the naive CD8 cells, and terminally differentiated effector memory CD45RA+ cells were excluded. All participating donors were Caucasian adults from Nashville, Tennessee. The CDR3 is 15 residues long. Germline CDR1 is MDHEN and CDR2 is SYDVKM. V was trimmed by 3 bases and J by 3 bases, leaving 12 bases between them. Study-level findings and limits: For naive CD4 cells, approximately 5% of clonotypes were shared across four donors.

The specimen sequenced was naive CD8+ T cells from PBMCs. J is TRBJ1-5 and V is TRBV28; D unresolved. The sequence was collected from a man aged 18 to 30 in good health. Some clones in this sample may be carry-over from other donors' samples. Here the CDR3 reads CASSFPGLDNQPQHF. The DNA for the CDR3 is TGTGCCAGCAGTTTTCCCGGACTTGACAATCAGCCCCAGCATTTT.